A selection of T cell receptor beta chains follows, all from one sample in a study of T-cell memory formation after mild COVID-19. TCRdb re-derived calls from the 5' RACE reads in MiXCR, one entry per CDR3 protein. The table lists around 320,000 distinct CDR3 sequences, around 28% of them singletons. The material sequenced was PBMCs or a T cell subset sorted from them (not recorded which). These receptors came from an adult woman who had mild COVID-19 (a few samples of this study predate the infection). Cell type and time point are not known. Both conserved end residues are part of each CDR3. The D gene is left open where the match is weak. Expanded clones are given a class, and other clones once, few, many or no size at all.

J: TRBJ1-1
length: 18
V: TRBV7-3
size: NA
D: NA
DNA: TGTGCCAGCAGCTTAACGTTAATGCGGTCATGGATGAACACTGAAGCTTTCTTT
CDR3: CASSLTLMRSWMNTEAFF

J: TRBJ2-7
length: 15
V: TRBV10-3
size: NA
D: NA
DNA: TGTGCCATCCGGAAGAATGACCTTCTCTCCTACGAGCAGTACTTC
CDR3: CAIRKNDLLSYEQYF

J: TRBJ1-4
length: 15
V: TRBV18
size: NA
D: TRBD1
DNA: TGTGCCAGCTCACCCCGACAGGGGACTAATGAAAAACTGTTTTTT
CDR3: CASSPRQGTNEKLFF

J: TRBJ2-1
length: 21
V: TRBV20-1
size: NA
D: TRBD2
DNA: TGCAGTGCTAGATACACTAGCGGGAGGGCCATCGACCCTTTATCCTACAATGAGCAGTTCTTC
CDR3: CSARYTSGRAIDPLSYNEQFF

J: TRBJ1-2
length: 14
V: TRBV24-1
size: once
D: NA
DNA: TGTGCCACCAGTGACGCCGGCGCGGGCTATGGCTACACCTTC
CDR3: CATSDAGAGYGYTF

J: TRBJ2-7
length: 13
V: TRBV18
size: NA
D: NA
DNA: TGTGCCAGCTCACCTTTCCGGGTATACGAGCAGTACTTC
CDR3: CASSPFRVYEQYF

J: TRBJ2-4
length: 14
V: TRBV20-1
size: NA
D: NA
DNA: TGCAGTGCTCAGAAGGGGGGACTGGGAAACATTCAGTACTTC
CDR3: CSAQKGGLGNIQYF

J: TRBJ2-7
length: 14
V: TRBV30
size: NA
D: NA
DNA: TGTGCCTGGAGTGGGGGTCAGGGCTCCTACGAGCAGTACTTC
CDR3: CAWSGGQGSYEQYF

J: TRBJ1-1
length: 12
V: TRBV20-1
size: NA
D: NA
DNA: TGCAGTGCTTTTAGAATGAACACTGAAGCTTTCTTT
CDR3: CSAFRMNTEAFF

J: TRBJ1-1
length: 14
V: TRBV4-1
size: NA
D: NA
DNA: TGCGCCAGCAGCCAAGTGGGAGGTAGCACTGAAGCTTTCTTT
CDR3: CASSQVGGSTEAFF

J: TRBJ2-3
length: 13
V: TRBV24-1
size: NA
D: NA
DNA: TGTGCCACCAGTTTAGGTCGCAAGAAGGGGCAGTATTTT
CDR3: CATSLGRKKGQYF

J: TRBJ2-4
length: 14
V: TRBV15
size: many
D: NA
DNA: TGTGCCACGGACTCTGGGATAGCCAAAAACATTCAGTACTTC
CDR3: CATDSGIAKNIQYF

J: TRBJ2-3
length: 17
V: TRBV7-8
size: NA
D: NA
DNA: TGTGCCAGCAGCTTAAGAGCTGTGGGAGTCCGGGCAGATACGCAGTATTTT
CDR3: CASSLRAVGVRADTQYF

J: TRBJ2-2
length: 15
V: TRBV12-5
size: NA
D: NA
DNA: TGTGCTAGTGGTTTGAGGGACCGATTCACCGGGGAGCTGTTTTTT
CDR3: CASGLRDRFTGELFF

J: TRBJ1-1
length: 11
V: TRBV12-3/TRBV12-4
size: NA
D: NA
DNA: TGTGCCAGCAGTTTCGGGCAAGAAGCTTTCTTT
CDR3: CASSFGQEAFF

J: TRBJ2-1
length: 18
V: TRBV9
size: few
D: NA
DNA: TGTGCCAGCAGCCCGCGAGAGGGGTCCCAAAGCTCCTACAATGAGCAGTTCTTC
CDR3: CASSPREGSQSSYNEQFF

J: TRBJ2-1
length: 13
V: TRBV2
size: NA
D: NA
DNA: TGTGCCAGTGGTCTATCCTTCTACAATGAGCAGTTCTTC
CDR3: CASGLSFYNEQFF

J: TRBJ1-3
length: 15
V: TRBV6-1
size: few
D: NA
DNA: TGTGCCAGCAGTTCCTCGTCGTTCTCTGGAAACACCATATATTTT
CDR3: CASSSSSFSGNTIYF

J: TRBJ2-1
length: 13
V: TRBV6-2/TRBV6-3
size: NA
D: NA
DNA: TGTGCCAGCTCCAGCGTCCCTCACAATGAGCAGTTCTTC
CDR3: CASSSVPHNEQFF

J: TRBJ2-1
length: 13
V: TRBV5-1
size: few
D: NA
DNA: TGCGCCAGCAGCTTAGGGGATTACAATGAGCAGTTCTTC
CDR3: CASSLGDYNEQFF

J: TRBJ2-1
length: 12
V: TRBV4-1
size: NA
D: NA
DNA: TGCGCCAGCAGCCAAGGCAGGAATGAGCAGTTCTTC
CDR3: CASSQGRNEQFF

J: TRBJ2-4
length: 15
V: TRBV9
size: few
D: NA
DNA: TGTGCCAGCAGCGCCCGGGACTCCGCTGTGAAGATTCAGTACTTC
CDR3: CASSARDSAVKIQYF

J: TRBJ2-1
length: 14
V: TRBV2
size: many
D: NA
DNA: TGTGCCAGCAGTGGGGGGGTTGGCTACAATGAGCAGTTCTTC
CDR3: CASSGGVGYNEQFF

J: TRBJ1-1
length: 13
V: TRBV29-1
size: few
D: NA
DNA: TGCAGCGTGGGATCGCCAGCTTTCACTGAAGCTTTCTTT
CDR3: CSVGSPAFTEAFF

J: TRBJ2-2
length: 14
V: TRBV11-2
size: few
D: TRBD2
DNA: TGTGCCAGCAACACAGCCGGCGGGGGTGCGGAGCTGTTTTTT
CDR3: CASNTAGGGAELFF

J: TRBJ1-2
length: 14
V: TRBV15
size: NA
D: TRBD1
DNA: TGTGCCACCAGCACTGGACAGGGGGCTGGTGGCTACACCTTC
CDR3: CATSTGQGAGGYTF

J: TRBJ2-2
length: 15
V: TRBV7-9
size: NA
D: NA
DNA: TGTGCCAGCAGCTTAGCCGGTGGGGCGTCCGGGGAGCTGTTTTTT
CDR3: CASSLAGGASGELFF

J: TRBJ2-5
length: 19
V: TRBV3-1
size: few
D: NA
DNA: TGTGCCAGCAGCCAACCAACAAGCCTAAGAAGGACCCTGCAAGAGACCCAGTACTTC
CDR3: CASSQPTSLRRTLQETQYF

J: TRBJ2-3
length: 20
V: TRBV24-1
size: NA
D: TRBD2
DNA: TGTGCCACCAGTGATCTGGGACTAGCGGGTGCTTCTTCTAGCACAGATACGCAGTATTTT
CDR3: CATSDLGLAGASSSTDTQYF

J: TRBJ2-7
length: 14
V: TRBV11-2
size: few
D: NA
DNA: TGTGCCAGCAGCTCGGGGAAACTCCCCTACGAGCAGTACTTC
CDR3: CASSSGKLPYEQYF

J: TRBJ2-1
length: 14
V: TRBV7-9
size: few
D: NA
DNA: TGTGCCAGCAGCTTACTAGCAAATTCCGGTGAGCAGTTCTTC
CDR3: CASSLLANSGEQFF

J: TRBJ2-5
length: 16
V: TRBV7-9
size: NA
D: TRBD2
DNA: TGTGCCAGCAGCCTCCAGGAGGGACTAGCTCAGGAGACCCAGTACTTC
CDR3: CASSLQEGLAQETQYF

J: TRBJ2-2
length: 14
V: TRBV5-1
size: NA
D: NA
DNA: TGCGCCAGCAGCTTGGGGTCAGTCTCCGGGGAGCTGTTTTTT
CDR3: CASSLGSVSGELFF

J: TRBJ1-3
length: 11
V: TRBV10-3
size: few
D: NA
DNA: TGTGCCATCAGTGAGTTGGGGACACCGCATTTT
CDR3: CAISELGTPHF

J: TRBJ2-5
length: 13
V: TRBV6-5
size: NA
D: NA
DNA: TGTGCCAGCAGTTACTCCCAGGGCCGGACCCAGTACTTC
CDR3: CASSYSQGRTQYF

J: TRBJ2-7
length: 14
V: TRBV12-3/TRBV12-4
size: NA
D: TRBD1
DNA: TGTGCCAGCAGTTCGGGACAGGAATCCTACGAGCAGTACTTC
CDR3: CASSSGQESYEQYF

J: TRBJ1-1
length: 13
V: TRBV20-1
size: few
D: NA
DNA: TGCAGTGCCCGAGGGGGGTCAGGCACTGAAGCTTTCTTT
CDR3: CSARGGSGTEAFF

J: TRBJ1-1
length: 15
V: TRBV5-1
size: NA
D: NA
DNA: TGCGCCAGCAGCTTGGCTTCAGGGGCGTCCACTGAAGCTTTCTTT
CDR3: CASSLASGASTEAFF

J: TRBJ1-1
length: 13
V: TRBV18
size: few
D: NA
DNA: TGTGCCAGCTCACCTAGGGAGAACACTGAAGCTTTCTTT
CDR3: CASSPRENTEAFF

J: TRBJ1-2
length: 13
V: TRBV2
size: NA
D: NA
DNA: TGTGCCAGCCTGCCGGACGGACTCTCGGACTACACCTTC
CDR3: CASLPDGLSDYTF

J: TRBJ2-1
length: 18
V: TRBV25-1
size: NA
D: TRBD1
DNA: TGTGCCAGCAGTGAATATGGCCGAGGGACAGGGATTTACAATGAGCAGTTCTTC
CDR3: CASSEYGRGTGIYNEQFF

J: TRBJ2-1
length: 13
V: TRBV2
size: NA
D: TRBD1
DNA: TGTGCCAGCGGGACAGGGCTCGTTAATGAGCAGTTCTTC
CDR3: CASGTGLVNEQFF

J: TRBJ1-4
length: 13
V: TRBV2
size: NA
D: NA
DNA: TGTGCCAGCATTCGCGGGGGGGGTGAAAAACTGTTTTTT
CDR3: CASIRGGGEKLFF